This T cell receptor beta chain was sequenced during a study of blood T cells in healthy people across ages. Study outcomes and limitations: Observed TCR beta diversity showed a strong correlation with the percentage of naive T cells as measured by flow cytometry.

This clonotype was recorded a few times. Its cognate antigen is unknown. PCR was performed a second time for about 6 to 12 cycles using a sample-barcoded 5' primer and a J-beta primer mix. One entry per CDR3 protein, called by TCRdb with MiXCR from the 5' RACE reads. Of 600,000 to 1,000,000 distinct CDR3 sequences in the sample, 58% were seen once. V lost 6 bases, J lost 4 bases, and 6 bases stayed unmatched. The CDR3 extends over 13 amino acids. Germline CDR1 reads SQVTM; CDR2 reads ANQGSEA. The receptor was derived from a man between 25 and 39 years old in good health. The chain couples TRBV29-1 to TRBJ2-1, with TRBD2 matching 7 bases. The sample consisted of blood. The CDR3 region is CSVQSGNYNEQFF. Here the CDR3 DNA reads TGCAGCGTGCAAAGCGGGAATTACAATGAGCAGTTCTTC.